Listed below are T cell receptor beta chains from one sample, sequenced in a study of T cells after yellow fever vaccination. One entry per CDR3 protein, called by TCRdb with MiXCR from the 5' RACE reads. This sample has some 350,000 distinct CDR3 sequences, with roughly 6.2% found just once. Sequenced material: PBMCs, taken 5 days after the yellow fever booster vaccination. These receptors were collected from a man under 40 who received the YFV17D yellow fever vaccine. CDR3s include the opening cysteine and the closing phenylalanine or tryptophan. Each record gives: J gene, D gene, V gene, clone size, CDR3 protein, CDR3 DNA. A D gene is named only where the DNA matches it firmly. Clone size is stated in some rows and not others, as once, few, many or a class when expanded.

j_gene: TRBJ1-5; d_gene: NA; v_gene: TRBV5-6; abundance: few; CDR3aa: CASSLVGENQPQHF; CDR3nt: TGTGCCAGCAGCTTGGTCGGCGAGAATCAGCCCCAGCATTTT
j_gene: TRBJ2-3; d_gene: NA; v_gene: TRBV5-1; abundance: NA; CDR3aa: CASSFGGRLDLDTQYF; CDR3nt: TGCGCCAGCAGCTTCGGAGGGCGGCTAGATTTAGATACGCAGTATTTT
j_gene: TRBJ1-3; d_gene: NA; v_gene: TRBV20-1; abundance: few; CDR3aa: CSAREMGLNTIYF; CDR3nt: TGCAGTGCTAGAGAGATGGGGTTGAACACCATATATTTT
j_gene: TRBJ2-5; d_gene: NA; v_gene: TRBV29-1; abundance: many; CDR3aa: CSVLGRAETQYF; CDR3nt: TGCAGCGTCCTAGGCAGGGCAGAGACCCAGTACTTC
j_gene: TRBJ2-3; d_gene: NA; v_gene: TRBV7-9; abundance: many; CDR3aa: CASSRGSADTQYF; CDR3nt: TGTGCCAGCAGCCGTGGGAGTGCAGATACGCAGTATTTT
j_gene: TRBJ2-6; d_gene: TRBD1; v_gene: TRBV20-1; abundance: few; CDR3aa: CGQGAGGANVLTF; CDR3nt: TGTGGCCAGGGGGCTGGAGGGGCCAACGTCCTGACTTTC
j_gene: TRBJ2-3; d_gene: NA; v_gene: TRBV29-1; abundance: NA; CDR3aa: CSVEDGPADTQYF; CDR3nt: TGCAGCGTTGAAGATGGGCCCGCAGATACGCAGTATTTT
j_gene: TRBJ2-2; d_gene: TRBD1; v_gene: TRBV5-1; abundance: few; CDR3aa: CASSLADMTGAYSERSGELFF; CDR3nt: TGCGCCAGCAGCTTGGCGGATATGACAGGGGCCTACTCTGAACGGTCCGGGGAGCTGTTTTTT
j_gene: TRBJ2-1; d_gene: TRBD2; v_gene: TRBV19; abundance: few; CDR3aa: CASNAVGGPRNEQFF; CDR3nt: TGTGCCAGTAATGCCGTGGGAGGGCCTAGGAATGAGCAGTTCTTC
j_gene: TRBJ2-7; d_gene: TRBD2; v_gene: TRBV7-2; abundance: many; CDR3aa: CASSTKIAGGIYEQYF; CDR3nt: TGTGCCAGCAGCACGAAGATAGCGGGAGGCATCTACGAGCAGTACTTC
j_gene: TRBJ2-7; d_gene: TRBD1; v_gene: TRBV20-1; abundance: NA; CDR3aa: CSARKPGQGSEQYF; CDR3nt: TGCAGTGCTCGAAAGCCAGGACAGGGCTCCGAGCAGTACTTC
j_gene: TRBJ2-7; d_gene: TRBD2; v_gene: TRBV12-3/TRBV12-4; abundance: many; CDR3aa: CASSPSAGGNEQYF; CDR3nt: TGTGCCAGCAGTCCTTCCGCGGGAGGGAACGAGCAGTACTTC
j_gene: TRBJ2-7; d_gene: NA; v_gene: TRBV15; abundance: few; CDR3aa: CATSRDWGGRYEQYF; CDR3nt: TGTGCCACCAGCAGAGATTGGGGGGGCCGTTACGAGCAGTACTTC
j_gene: TRBJ2-3; d_gene: NA; v_gene: TRBV12-3/TRBV12-4; abundance: few; CDR3aa: CASSNTGTTTDTQYF; CDR3nt: TGTGCCAGCAGCAACACCGGGACGACCACAGATACGCAGTATTTT
j_gene: TRBJ2-3; d_gene: NA; v_gene: TRBV18; abundance: NA; CDR3aa: CASSTRTTSTDTQYF; CDR3nt: TGTGCCAGCTCAACTCGTACAACTAGCACAGATACGCAGTATTTT
j_gene: TRBJ2-7; d_gene: TRBD2; v_gene: TRBV19; abundance: few; CDR3aa: CASSKTSGIPLKFYEQYF; CDR3nt: TGTGCCAGTAGTAAGACTAGCGGTATACCCCTTAAATTCTACGAGCAGTACTTC
j_gene: TRBJ1-2; d_gene: NA; v_gene: TRBV6-1; abundance: many; CDR3aa: CASSELSFSYTF; CDR3nt: TGTGCCAGCAGTGAGTTGTCTTTTAGCTACACCTTC
j_gene: TRBJ1-5; d_gene: NA; v_gene: TRBV12-3/TRBV12-4; abundance: few; CDR3aa: CASAIHIPPFRSTQPQHF; CDR3nt: TGTGCCAGCGCTATCCATATCCCCCCCTTCAGATCCACCCAGCCCCAGCATTTT
j_gene: TRBJ1-1; d_gene: NA; v_gene: TRBV20-1; abundance: NA; CDR3aa: CSAIRGIVEAFF; CDR3nt: TGCAGTGCAATCAGGGGCATCGTTGAAGCTTTCTTT
j_gene: TRBJ2-4; d_gene: TRBD2; v_gene: TRBV20-1; abundance: NA; CDR3aa: CSARAVPSGMTNIQYF; CDR3nt: TGCAGTGCTAGAGCTGTCCCTAGCGGGATGACAAACATTCAGTACTTC
j_gene: TRBJ2-1; d_gene: NA; v_gene: TRBV14; abundance: NA; CDR3aa: CASSLLGVTRQFF; CDR3nt: TGTGCCAGCAGCCTACTGGGGGTTACTCGGCAGTTCTTC
j_gene: TRBJ2-5; d_gene: TRBD2; v_gene: TRBV20-1; abundance: many; CDR3aa: CSAISFSGSKQETQYF; CDR3nt: TGCAGTGCTATTTCGTTTAGCGGGAGCAAACAAGAGACCCAGTACTTC
j_gene: TRBJ1-2; d_gene: TRBD1; v_gene: TRBV29-1; abundance: NA; CDR3aa: CSVAPGQVDGYTF; CDR3nt: TGCAGCGTAGCACCGGGACAGGTCGACGGCTACACCTTC
j_gene: TRBJ2-5; d_gene: NA; v_gene: TRBV20-1; abundance: many; CDR3aa: CSASAGTVGETQYF; CDR3nt: TGCAGTGCTAGCGCGGGGACAGTCGGAGAGACCCAGTACTTC
j_gene: TRBJ2-2; d_gene: NA; v_gene: TRBV20-1; abundance: NA; CDR3aa: CSARDGSATTGELFF; CDR3nt: TGCAGTGCTAGAGATGGTTCAGCGACCACCGGGGAGCTGTTTTTT
j_gene: TRBJ2-2; d_gene: NA; v_gene: TRBV6-1; abundance: many; CDR3aa: CASSEAGALPGTGELFF; CDR3nt: TGTGCCAGCAGTGAAGCGGGTGCTTTACCGGGCACCGGGGAGCTGTTTTTT
j_gene: TRBJ1-4; d_gene: TRBD1; v_gene: TRBV5-5; abundance: many; CDR3aa: CASSKDRGLEKLFF; CDR3nt: TGTGCCAGCAGCAAGGACAGGGGGCTCGAAAAACTGTTTTTT
j_gene: TRBJ2-5; d_gene: NA; v_gene: TRBV18; abundance: few; CDR3aa: CASSRTEDGTQYF; CDR3nt: TGTGCCAGCTCACGGACGGAAGATGGGACCCAGTACTTC
j_gene: TRBJ2-1; d_gene: NA; v_gene: TRBV6-1; abundance: few; CDR3aa: CASKQTESSYNEQFF; CDR3nt: TGTGCCAGCAAGCAGACAGAATCCTCCTACAATGAGCAGTTCTTC
j_gene: TRBJ2-1; d_gene: TRBD2; v_gene: TRBV10-3; abundance: NA; CDR3aa: CAISRDYSYNEQFF; CDR3nt: TGTGCCATCTCAAGGGACTACTCCTACAATGAGCAGTTCTTC
j_gene: TRBJ1-2; d_gene: TRBD1; v_gene: TRBV7-2; abundance: many; CDR3aa: CASRRDRADIYGYTF; CDR3nt: TGTGCCAGCAGGCGGGACAGGGCTGATATCTATGGCTACACCTTC
j_gene: TRBJ2-3; d_gene: NA; v_gene: TRBV10-2; abundance: NA; CDR3aa: CASSDWSGTDTQYF; CDR3nt: TGCGCCAGCAGTGACTGGTCTGGCACAGATACGCAGTATTTT
j_gene: TRBJ2-2; d_gene: NA; v_gene: TRBV29-1; abundance: few; CDR3aa: CSVERQGGTGELFF; CDR3nt: TGCAGCGTTGAAAGGCAGGGGGGCACCGGGGAGCTGTTTTTT
j_gene: TRBJ2-7; d_gene: TRBD2; v_gene: TRBV7-2; abundance: NA; CDR3aa: CASSRMGGREQYF; CDR3nt: TGTGCCAGCAGCCGAATGGGGGGGAGGGAGCAGTACTTC
j_gene: TRBJ2-7; d_gene: TRBD1; v_gene: TRBV24-1; abundance: NA; CDR3aa: CATSDSGQGSYEQYF; CDR3nt: TGTGCCACCAGTGATTCGGGACAGGGGAGCTACGAGCAGTACTTC
j_gene: TRBJ2-3; d_gene: TRBD1; v_gene: TRBV18; abundance: NA; CDR3aa: CASSQGARGDTQYF; CDR3nt: TGTGCCAGCTCGCAGGGGGCTCGTGGAGATACGCAGTATTTT
j_gene: TRBJ1-2; d_gene: NA; v_gene: TRBV10-2; abundance: NA; CDR3aa: CASSEVRNGYTF; CDR3nt: TGCGCCAGCAGTGAGGTGAGGAATGGCTACACCTTC
j_gene: TRBJ2-1; d_gene: NA; v_gene: TRBV3-1; abundance: few; CDR3aa: CASSLWGEQFF; CDR3nt: TGTGCCAGCAGCCTCTGGGGTGAGCAGTTCTTC
j_gene: TRBJ2-1; d_gene: NA; v_gene: TRBV21-1; abundance: few; CDR3aa: CASSTTWQQFF; CDR3nt: TGTGCCAGCAGCACGACATGGCAGCAGTTCTTC
j_gene: TRBJ2-7; d_gene: TRBD1; v_gene: TRBV5-1; abundance: many; CDR3aa: CASSRRDRDYEQYF; CDR3nt: TGCGCCAGCAGCCGACGGGACAGGGACTACGAGCAGTACTTC
j_gene: TRBJ2-1; d_gene: TRBD1; v_gene: TRBV5-8; abundance: few; CDR3aa: CASSYRTGVNEQFF; CDR3nt: TGTGCCAGCAGCTATAGGACAGGGGTAAATGAGCAGTTCTTC
j_gene: TRBJ1-5; d_gene: NA; v_gene: TRBV5-5; abundance: few; CDR3aa: CASSLGSDNQPQHF; CDR3nt: TGTGCCAGCAGCTTGGGGTCAGACAATCAGCCCCAGCATTTT
j_gene: TRBJ2-3; d_gene: TRBD2; v_gene: TRBV20-1; abundance: NA; CDR3aa: CSARDLTSGSAIDTQYF; CDR3nt: TGCAGTGCTAGAGATTTGACTAGCGGGAGCGCCATAGATACGCAGTATTTT
j_gene: TRBJ2-5; d_gene: TRBD1; v_gene: TRBV24-1; abundance: NA; CDR3aa: CATSDSNHRGETQYF; CDR3nt: TGTGCCACCAGTGATTCGAACCACAGGGGAGAGACCCAGTACTTC
j_gene: TRBJ2-1; d_gene: NA; v_gene: TRBV5-1; abundance: NA; CDR3aa: CASSLSPSAGNEQFF; CDR3nt: TGCGCCAGCAGCTTGTCCCCCTCAGCAGGGAATGAGCAGTTCTTC